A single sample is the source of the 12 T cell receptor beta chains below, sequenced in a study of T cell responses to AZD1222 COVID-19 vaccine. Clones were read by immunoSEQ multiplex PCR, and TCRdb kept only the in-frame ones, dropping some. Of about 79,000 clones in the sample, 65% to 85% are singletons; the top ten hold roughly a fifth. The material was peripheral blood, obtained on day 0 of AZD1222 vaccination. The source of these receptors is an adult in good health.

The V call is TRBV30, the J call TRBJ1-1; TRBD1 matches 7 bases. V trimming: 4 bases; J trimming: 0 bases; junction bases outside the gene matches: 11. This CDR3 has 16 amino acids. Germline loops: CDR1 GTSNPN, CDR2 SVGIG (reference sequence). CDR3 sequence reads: CAWKAPGGGLNTEAFF. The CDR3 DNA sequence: TGTGCCTGGAAAGCCCCAGGGGGGGGTTTGAACACTGAAGCTTTCTTT.

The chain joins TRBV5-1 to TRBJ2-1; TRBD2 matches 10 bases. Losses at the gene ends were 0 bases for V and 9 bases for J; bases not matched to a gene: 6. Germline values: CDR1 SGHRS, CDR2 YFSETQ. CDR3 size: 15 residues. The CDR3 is CASSLGLAGASEQFF. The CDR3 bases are TGCGCCAGCAGCTTGGGGCTAGCGGGAGCATCTGAGCAGTTCTTC.

CDR3 sequence (DNA): TGCAGTGCTAGAGGGACAGGTTCGAACACCTTC. Protein sequence: CSARGTGSNTF. The chain links TRBV20-1 to TRBJ1-2, with 7 positions matching TRBD1. V lost 1 base, J lost 12 bases, and 5 bases stayed unmatched. This CDR3 comprises 11 residues. The germline V gene has CDR1 DFQATT and CDR2 SNEGSKA (reference sequence).

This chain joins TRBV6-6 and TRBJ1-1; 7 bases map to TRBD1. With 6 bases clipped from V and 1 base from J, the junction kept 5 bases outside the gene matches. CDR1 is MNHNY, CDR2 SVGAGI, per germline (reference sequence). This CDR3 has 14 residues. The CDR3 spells CASRDRTANTEAFF. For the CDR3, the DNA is TGTGCCAGCAGGGACAGGACAGCGAACACTGAAGCTTTCTTT.

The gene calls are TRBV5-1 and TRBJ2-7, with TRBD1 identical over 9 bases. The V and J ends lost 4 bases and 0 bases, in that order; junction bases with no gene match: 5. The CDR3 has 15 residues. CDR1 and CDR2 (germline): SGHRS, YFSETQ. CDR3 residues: CASSPGQGTSYEQYF. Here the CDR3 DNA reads TGCGCCAGCAGCCCGGGACAGGGAACCTCCTACGAGCAGTACTTC.

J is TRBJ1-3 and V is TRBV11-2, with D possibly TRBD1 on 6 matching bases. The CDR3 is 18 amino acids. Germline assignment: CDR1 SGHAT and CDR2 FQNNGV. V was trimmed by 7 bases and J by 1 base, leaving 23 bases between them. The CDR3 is CASKGRFGGGRSGNTIYF. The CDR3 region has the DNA TGTGCCAGCAAGGGGAGGTTTGGAGGGGGAAGGTCTGGAAACACCATATATTTT.

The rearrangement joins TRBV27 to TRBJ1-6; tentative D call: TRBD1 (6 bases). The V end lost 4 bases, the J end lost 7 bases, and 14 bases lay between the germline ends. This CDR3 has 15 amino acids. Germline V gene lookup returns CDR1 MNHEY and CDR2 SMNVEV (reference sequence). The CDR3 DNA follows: TGTGCCAGCAGTTCACGCAGGGGCGTCAATTCACCCCTCCACTTT. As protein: CASSSRRGVNSPLHF.

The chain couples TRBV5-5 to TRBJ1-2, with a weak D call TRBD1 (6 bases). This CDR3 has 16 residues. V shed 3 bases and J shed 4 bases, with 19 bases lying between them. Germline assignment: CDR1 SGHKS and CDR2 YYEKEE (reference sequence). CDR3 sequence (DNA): TGTGCCAGCAGCTCCGGGGGGGGCCTCCGGGGCTATGGCTACACCTTC. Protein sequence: CASSSGGGLRGYGYTF.

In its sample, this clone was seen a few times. The DNA for the CDR3 is TGTGCCAGCAGAAGCGGGGGGGCTGGATACGAGCAGTACTTC. Translation: CASRSGGAGYEQYF. The chain is built from TRBV6-5 and TRBJ2-7; TRBD2 matches at 10 bases. Germline V gene sequence: CDR1 MNHEY, CDR2 SVGAGI. The CDR3 is 14 amino acids. After removal of 6 bases from V and 4 bases from J, the junction contained 6 bases not matched to a gene.

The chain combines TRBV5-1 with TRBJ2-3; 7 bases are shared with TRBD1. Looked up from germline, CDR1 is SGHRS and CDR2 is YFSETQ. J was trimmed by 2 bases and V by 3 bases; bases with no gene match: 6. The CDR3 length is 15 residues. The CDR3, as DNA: TGCGCCAGCAGCTCTTTCACAGGGGCCACAGATACGCAGTATTTT. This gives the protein CASSSFTGATDTQYF.

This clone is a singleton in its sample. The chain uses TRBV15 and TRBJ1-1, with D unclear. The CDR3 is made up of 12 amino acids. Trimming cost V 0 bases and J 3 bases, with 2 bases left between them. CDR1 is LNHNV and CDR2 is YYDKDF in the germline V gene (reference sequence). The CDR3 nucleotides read TGTGCCACCAGCAGAGATTACACTGAAGCTTTCTTT. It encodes CATSRDYTEAFF. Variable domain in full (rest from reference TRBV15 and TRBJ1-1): DAMVIQNPRYQVTQFGKPVTLSCSQTLNHNVMYWYQQKSSQAPKLLFHYYDKDFNNEADTPDNFQSRRPNTSFCFLDIRSPGLGDTAMYLCATSRDYTEAFFGQGTRLTVV.

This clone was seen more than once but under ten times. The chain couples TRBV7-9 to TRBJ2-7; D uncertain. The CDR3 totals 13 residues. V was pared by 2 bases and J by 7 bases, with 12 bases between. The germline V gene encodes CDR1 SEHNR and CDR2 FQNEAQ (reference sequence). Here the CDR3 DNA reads TGTGCCAGCAGCTTATCTCTAACTGTTGAGCAGTACTTC. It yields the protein CASSLSLTVEQYF.